The rows below give T cell receptor beta chains drawn from one sample of a study of CXCR3 chemokines and chemotherapy response in bladder cancer. TCRdb independently ran MiXCR on the PCR reads; one entry per CDR3 protein. This table has roughly 2,200 distinct CDR3 sequences, 15% to 20% appearing once. The specimen was taken from a patient whose treatment included neoadjuvant chemotherapy. The receptors here all came from a human donor with bladder cancer that responded to neoadjuvant chemotherapy. Both conserved end residues are trimmed from each CDR3. A D gene is named only where the DNA matches it firmly.

>TRBJ1-1|TRBV7-2|TRBD1
ASRQRDRGLQAF
>TRBJ1-5|TRBV19|-
ASSNPPGTSNQPQH
>TRBJ1-2|TRBV20-1|TRBD1
SAHPRTGGDGYT
>TRBJ1-5|TRBV11-2|-
ASSPSGNPQPQH
>TRBJ1-2|TRBV29-1|TRBD1
SVPHNPGTGGAYGYT
>TRBJ1-1|TRBV5-4|TRBD1
ASSLRGRDTEAF
>TRBJ1-1|TRBV19|TRBD1
ASSSQGATEAF
>TRBJ1-1|TRBV6-1|-
ASSVLATEAF
>TRBJ1-5|TRBV18|-
ASSLGQGSLSNQPQH
>TRBJ2-2|TRBV11-2|-
ASSPGTGGELF
>TRBJ2-1|TRBV5-4|TRBD1
ASSVEKGQGNEQF
>TRBJ2-3|TRBV7-2|-
ASSLQARTHQEDTQY
>TRBJ2-7|TRBV20-1|-
SATGDYEQY
>TRBJ2-5|TRBV6-1|TRBD2
ASSVSGRLSGETQY
>TRBJ2-5|TRBV6-5|-
ASSILGGETQY
>TRBJ2-7|TRBV25-1|TRBD1
ASSQGQGAGEQY
>TRBJ1-2|TRBV12-3/TRBV12-4|-
ASSLSAGLGGYT
>TRBJ1-4|TRBV10-3|-
AISEVGKNEKLF
>TRBJ1-1|TRBV12-3/TRBV12-4|-
ASTRSQVTEAF
>TRBJ2-5|TRBV5-5|-
ASSFGVRVQETQY
>TRBJ2-1|TRBV5-6|-
ASNSYNEQF
>TRBJ1-6|TRBV18|TRBD1
ASSSGTDNSPLH
>TRBJ1-1|TRBV6-2/TRBV6-3|-
ASSYPYEWSLEGAF
>TRBJ2-1|TRBV18|TRBD1
ASSQGQAGNEQF
>TRBJ2-3|TRBV28|TRBD2
ASSLYSAGVGEDTQY
>TRBJ2-1|TRBV27|-
ASSSPSRDNEQF
>TRBJ2-1|TRBV27|-
ASSRSNHNEQF
>TRBJ2-3|TRBV5-5|TRBD1
ASKMTGGTDTQY